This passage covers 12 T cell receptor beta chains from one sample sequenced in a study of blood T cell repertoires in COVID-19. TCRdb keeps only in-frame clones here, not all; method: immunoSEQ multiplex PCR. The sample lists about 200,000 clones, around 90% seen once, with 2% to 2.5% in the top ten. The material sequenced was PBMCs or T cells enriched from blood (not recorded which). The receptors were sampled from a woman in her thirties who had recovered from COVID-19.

CDR3 nucleotides: TGTGCCAGCAGTATCCTTGGGGACAACTCCTACGAGCAGTACTTC. This sequence encodes CASSILGDNSYEQYF. This sequence joins TRBV28 and TRBJ2-7; D is possibly TRBD1 (6 bases). This CDR3 is 15 amino acids long. Germline assignment: CDR1 MDHEN and CDR2 SYDVKM. With 5 bases removed from V and 0 bases from J, the gap between germline ends came to 14 bases.

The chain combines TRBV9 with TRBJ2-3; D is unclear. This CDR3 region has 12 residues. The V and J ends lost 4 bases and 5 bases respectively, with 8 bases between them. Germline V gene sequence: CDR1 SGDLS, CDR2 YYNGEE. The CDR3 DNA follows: TGTGCCAGCAGCAACACCTTAGATACGCAGTATTTT. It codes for CASSNTLDTQYF.

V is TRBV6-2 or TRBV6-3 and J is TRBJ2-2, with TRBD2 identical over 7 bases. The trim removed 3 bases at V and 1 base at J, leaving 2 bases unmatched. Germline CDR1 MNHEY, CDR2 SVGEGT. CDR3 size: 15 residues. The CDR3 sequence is CASSYGRVNTGELFF. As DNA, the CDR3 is TGTGCCAGCAGTTATGGGAGGGTGAACACCGGGGAGCTGTTTTTT.

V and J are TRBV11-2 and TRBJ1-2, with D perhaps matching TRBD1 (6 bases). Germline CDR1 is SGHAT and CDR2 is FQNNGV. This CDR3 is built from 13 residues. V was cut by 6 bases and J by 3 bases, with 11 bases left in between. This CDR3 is CASRHTGYYGYTF. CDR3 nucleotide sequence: TGTGCCAGCAGGCACACAGGGTACTATGGCTACACCTTC.

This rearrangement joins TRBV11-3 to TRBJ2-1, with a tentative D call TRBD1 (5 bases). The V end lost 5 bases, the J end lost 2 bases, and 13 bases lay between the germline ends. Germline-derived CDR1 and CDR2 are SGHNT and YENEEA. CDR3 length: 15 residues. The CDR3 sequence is CASSPRQGAYNEQFF. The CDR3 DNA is TGTGCCAGCAGCCCCCGCCAAGGGGCCTACAATGAGCAGTTCTTC.

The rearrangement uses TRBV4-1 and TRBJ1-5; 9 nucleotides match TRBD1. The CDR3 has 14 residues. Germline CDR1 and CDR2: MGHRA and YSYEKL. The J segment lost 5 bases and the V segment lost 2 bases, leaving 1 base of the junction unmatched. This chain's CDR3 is CASSQRTGDQPQHF. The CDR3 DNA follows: TGCGCCAGCAGCCAAAGGACAGGGGATCAGCCCCAGCATTTT.

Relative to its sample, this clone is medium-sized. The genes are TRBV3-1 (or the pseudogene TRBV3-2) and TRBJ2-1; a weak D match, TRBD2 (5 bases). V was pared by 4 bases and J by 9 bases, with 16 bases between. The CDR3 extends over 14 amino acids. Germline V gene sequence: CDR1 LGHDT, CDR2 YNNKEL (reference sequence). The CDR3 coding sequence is TGTGCCAGCAGCCGACTGGGGAGCGGCGGTGAGCAGTTCTTC. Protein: CASSRLGSGGEQFF.

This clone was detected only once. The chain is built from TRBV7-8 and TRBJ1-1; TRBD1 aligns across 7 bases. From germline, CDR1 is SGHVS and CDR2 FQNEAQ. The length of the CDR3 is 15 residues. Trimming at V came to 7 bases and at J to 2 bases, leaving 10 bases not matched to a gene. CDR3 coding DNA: TGTGCCAGCACCCGATCAACAGGGGCTAACACTGAAGCTTTCTTT. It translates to CASTRSTGANTEAFF.

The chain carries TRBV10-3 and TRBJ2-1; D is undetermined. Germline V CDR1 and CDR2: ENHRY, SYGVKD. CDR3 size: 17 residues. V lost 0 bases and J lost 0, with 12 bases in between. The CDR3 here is CAISESPVRSSYNEQFF. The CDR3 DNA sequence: TGTGCCATCAGTGAGTCCCCGGTTAGAAGCTCCTACAATGAGCAGTTCTTC.

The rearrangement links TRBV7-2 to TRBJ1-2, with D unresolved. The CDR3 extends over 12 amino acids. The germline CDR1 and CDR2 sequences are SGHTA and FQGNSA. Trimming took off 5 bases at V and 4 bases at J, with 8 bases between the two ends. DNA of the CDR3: TGTGCCAGCAGCCCGGGGATCTATGGCTACACCTTC. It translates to CASSPGIYGYTF.

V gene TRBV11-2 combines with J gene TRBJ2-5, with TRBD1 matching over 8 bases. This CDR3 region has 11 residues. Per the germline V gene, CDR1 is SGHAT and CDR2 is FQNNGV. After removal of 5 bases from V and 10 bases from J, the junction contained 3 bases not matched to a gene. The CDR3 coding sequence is TGTGCCAGCAGCACAGGACAGGGCCAGTACTTC. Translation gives CASSTGQGQYF.

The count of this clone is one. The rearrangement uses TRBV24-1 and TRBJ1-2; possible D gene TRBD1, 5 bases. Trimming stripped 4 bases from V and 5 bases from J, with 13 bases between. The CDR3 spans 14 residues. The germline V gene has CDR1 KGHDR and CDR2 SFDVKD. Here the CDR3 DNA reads TGTGCCACCAGTGACCCGACAGTCCCGTATGGCTACACCTTC. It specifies CATSDPTVPYGYTF.